Presented here are 29 T cell receptor beta chains from one specimen sequenced in a study of shared clonotypes between healthy human individuals. Naive CD8 cells were CD45RO-negative, positively selected for CCR7, excluding terminally differentiated effector memory CD45RA+ cells. Clones were read by immunoSEQ multiplex PCR, and TCRdb kept only the in-frame ones, dropping some. The top ten hold more than 1.5% of the sample, which has 2 million to 2.5 million clones, around 93% seen once. Specimen: naive CD8+ T cells from PBMCs. The receptors here all came from a man in his late teens or twenties in good health. Some clones in this sample may be carry-over from other donors' samples.

The chain combines TRBV30 with TRBJ2-1, with 10 bases fitting TRBD2. The CDR3 consists of 15 residues. From germline, CDR1 is GTSNPN and CDR2 SVGIG (reference sequence). With V trimmed by 2 bases and J by 8 bases, 9 bases remained unmatched. The CDR3, as DNA: TGTGCCTGGAGTCTGGTTACTAGCGGGACGGATGAGCAGTTCTTC. It yields the protein CAWSLVTSGTDEQFF.

The chain has TRBV9 and TRBJ2-1; 11 nucleotides match TRBD2. V gave up 2 bases and J gave up 4 bases; unmatched junction bases: 8. Per germline, CDR1 SGDLS and CDR2 YYNGEE. This CDR3 is built from 17 residues. The CDR3: CASSVPLAGGSYNEQFF. CDR3 bases: TGTGCCAGCAGCGTTCCCCTAGCGGGAGGCTCGTACAATGAGCAGTTCTTC.

The chain uses TRBV27 and TRBJ2-7, with D perhaps matching TRBD2 (5 bases). The CDR3 covers 14 residues. Per the germline V gene, CDR1 is MNHEY and CDR2 is SMNVEV (reference sequence). With 6 bases removed from V and 6 bases from J, the gap between germline ends came to 18 bases. CDR3 nucleotides: TGTGCCAGCAGCCCGGTCCCGGGGTATGGCGAGCAGTACTTC. As protein: CASSPVPGYGEQYF.

This chain uses TRBV10-3 with TRBJ2-3; TRBD2 aligns across 10 bases. The CDR3 spans 16 residues. Germline V CDR1 and CDR2: ENHRY, SYGVKD. V was clipped by 7 bases and J by 2 bases; unmatched bases: 9. CDR3 protein: CAIMEETSGYTDTQYF. The CDR3 DNA follows: TGTGCCATCATGGAAGAGACTAGCGGGTACACAGATACGCAGTATTTT.

J is TRBJ2-3 and V is TRBV9, with TRBD2 identical over 8 bases. V was clipped by 0 bases and J by 2 bases; unmatched bases: 2. The CDR3 is 15 residues long. Germline values: CDR1 SGDLS, CDR2 YYNGEE. CDR3 in amino acids: CASSVGSGVTDTQYF. The CDR3 coding sequence is TGTGCCAGCAGCGTAGGTAGCGGGGTCACAGATACGCAGTATTTT. The whole variable domain, filled in from reference TRBV9 and TRBJ2-3, reads DSGVTQTPKHLITATGQRVTLRCSPRSGDLSVYWYQQSLDQGLQFLIQYYNGEERAKGNILERFSAQQFPDLHSELNLSSLELGDSALYFCASSVGSGVTDTQYFGPGTRLTVL.

The chain has TRBV7-3 and TRBJ1-1; 7 positions match TRBD1. This CDR3 has 14 residues. The germline V gene has CDR1 SGHTA and CDR2 FQGTGA. V shed 3 bases, J shed 3 bases, and the junction held 4 bases outside the gene matches. The CDR3 region has the DNA TGTGCCAGCAGCTTCTCAGGGGGGGACACTGAAGCTTTCTTT. Its translation: CASSFSGGDTEAFF.

The rearrangement joins TRBV9 to TRBJ2-2; the D is unclear. V was clipped by 0 bases and J by 6 bases, with 6 bases between them. This CDR3 has 13 residues. Germline V lookup: CDR1 SGDLS, CDR2 YYNGEE. CDR3 protein: CASSVVTPGELFF. The CDR3 DNA is TGTGCCAGCAGCGTAGTTACCCCCGGGGAGCTGTTTTTT.

This sequence joins TRBV9 and TRBJ2-3; D not resolved. This CDR3 contains 12 residues. The germline gives CDR1 SGDLS, CDR2 YYNGEE. V was clipped by 3 bases and J by 5 bases, with 7 bases between them. The CDR3 here is CASSENIDTQYF. In DNA form, the CDR3 reads TGTGCCAGCAGCGAAAACATAGATACGCAGTATTTT.

This sequence joins TRBV11-2 and TRBJ1-1, with unresolved D. CDR1 SGHAT and CDR2 FQNNGV come from the germline V gene. V lost 1 base, J lost 7 bases, and 7 bases lay in between. CDR3 length: 12 residues. CDR3 DNA: TGTGCCAGCAGCTTAGTTCATTTTGAAGCTTTCTTT. This translates into CASSLVHFEAFF. Full variable domain (outside the CDR3, taken from reference TRBV11-2 and TRBJ1-1): EAGVAQSPRYKIIEKRQSVAFWCNPISGHATLYWYQQILGQGPKLLIQFQNNGVVDDSQLPKDRFSAERLKGVDSTLKIQPAKLEDSAVYLCASSLVHFEAFFGQGTRLTVV.

This chain links TRBV7-8 with TRBJ2-1; D remains ambiguous. This CDR3 region has 15 residues. Germline V gene sequence: CDR1 SGHVS, CDR2 FQNEAQ. Trimming shortened V by 3 bases and J by 4 bases, and 13 bases separated the two germline ends. The CDR3 reads CASSFRVGIYNEQFF. CDR3 sequence (DNA): TGTGCCAGCAGCTTCCGGGTGGGGATATACAATGAGCAGTTCTTC.

About this clone itself: A read error may produce the germline difference seen at one junction end. The chain is built from TRBV10-2 and TRBJ2-1, with 7 bases identical to TRBD2. The CDR3 totals 14 residues. CDR1 and CDR2 (germline): WSHSY, SAAADI. The chain's CDR3 is CARSGGERDAEQFF. CDR3 nucleotides: TGCGCCAGAAGTGGGGGAGAGCGGGACGCTGAGCAGTTCTTC.

V and J are TRBV29-1 and TRBJ2-5; 10 bases agree with TRBD2. CDR1 and CDR2 from the germline V gene are SQVTM and ANQGSEA. The CDR3 runs 16 residues. V shed 3 bases, J shed 5 bases, and the junction held 12 bases outside the gene matches. The CDR3 DNA reads TGCAGCGTTGAGGGCGGGAGCGGGAGGGCCGGTGAGACCCAGTACTTC. Its protein is CSVEGGSGRAGETQYF.

The chain combines TRBV5-6 with TRBJ2-1; D remains ambiguous. V was trimmed by 0 bases and J by 9 bases, leaving 13 bases between them. Looked up from germline, CDR1 is SGHDT and CDR2 is YYEEEE. This CDR3 contains 14 residues. CDR3 nucleotide sequence: TGTGCCAGCAGCTTGGGTACGGCGGTTGGTGAGCAGTTCTTC. This encodes CASSLGTAVGEQFF.

The genes are TRBV6-1 and TRBJ2-7, with D maybe TRBD2 (5 bases). The V and J ends lost 10 bases and 3 bases respectively, with 22 bases between them. CDR1 and CDR2 (germline): MNHNS, SASEGT. This CDR3 is 15 amino acids long. CDR3 protein: CANMKEDRPGYEQYF. CDR3 sequence (DNA): TGTGCCAACATGAAGGAGGACCGACCGGGCTACGAGCAGTACTTC.

V gene TRBV19 combines with J gene TRBJ2-2; D is tentatively TRBD1 or TRBD2 (5 bases each). The germline gives CDR1 LNHDA, CDR2 SQIVND (reference sequence). V gave up 1 base and J gave up 9 bases, with 6 bases separating them. CDR3 size: 12 residues. CDR3 sequence: CASSIVGRELFF. CDR3 nucleotide sequence: TGTGCCAGTAGTATAGTGGGACGGGAGCTGTTTTTT.

The CDR3 bases are TGCGCCAGCAGCCAAGATAGGGCTACTGAGCAGTTCTTC. It codes for CASSQDRATEQFF. The chain is built from TRBV4-1 and TRBJ2-1, with D uncertain. The CDR3 totals 13 residues. V lost 0 bases and J 9 bases, leaving 9 bases between the germline ends. Germline V gene lookup returns CDR1 MGHRA and CDR2 YSYEKL.

The chain has TRBV7-9 and TRBJ2-7; TRBD2 is a possible D gene (6 bases). Germline CDR1 and CDR2: SEHNR and FQNEAQ (reference sequence). The CDR3 is 13 amino acids. Trimming stripped 6 bases from V and 0 bases from J, with 9 bases between. The CDR3 here is CASRAGNSYEQYF. CDR3 nucleotides: TGTGCCAGCAGGGCGGGAAACTCCTACGAGCAGTACTTC.

This clone was counted once. The V call is TRBV4-2, the J call TRBJ1-4; TRBD1 aligns across 9 bases. The CDR3 contains 15 residues. Germline V gene data show CDR1 as LGHNA and CDR2 as YNFKEQ. V lost 2 bases to trimming and J lost 8 bases; unmatched junction nucleotides: 6. This CDR3 is CASSQRDRVDEKLFF. Here the CDR3 DNA reads TGTGCCAGCAGCCAACGGGACAGGGTGGACGAAAAACTGTTTTTT.

Details on this clone: This specimen includes other DNA sequences encoding the same CDR3. The chain employs TRBV7-9 and TRBJ2-1; D is unclear. This CDR3 contains 12 residues. Germline assignment: CDR1 SEHNR and CDR2 FQNEAQ (reference sequence). Trimming removed 0 bases at V and 8 bases at J, with 5 bases between. The CDR3 reads CASSLATDEQFF. The CDR3 nucleotides read TGTGCCAGCAGCTTAGCGACGGATGAGCAGTTCTTC.

The rearrangement uses TRBV6-1 and TRBJ1-5; maybe TRBD1 (5 bases). This CDR3 spans 16 amino acids. The germline gives CDR1 MNHNS, CDR2 SASEGT. V shed 1 base and J shed 3 bases, with 13 bases lying between them. This chain's CDR3 is CASSEEGRQYNQPQHF. CDR3 coding DNA: TGTGCCAGCAGTGAAGAAGGCAGACAGTACAATCAGCCCCAGCATTTT.

The chain combines TRBV11-2 with TRBJ2-5, with D maybe TRBD1 (5 bases). CDR1 SGHAT and CDR2 FQNNGV come from the germline V gene. V was cut by 5 bases and J by 1 base, with 11 bases left in between. The CDR3 is made up of 14 amino acids. The CDR3 DNA is TGTGCCAGCAGCGACGACAGATTCCAAGAGACCCAGTACTTC. It encodes CASSDDRFQETQYF. Complete variable domain (other parts from reference TRBV11-2 and TRBJ2-5): EAGVAQSPRYKIIEKRQSVAFWCNPISGHATLYWYQQILGQGPKLLIQFQNNGVVDDSQLPKDRFSAERLKGVDSTLKIQPAKLEDSAVYLCASSDDRFQETQYFGPGTRLLVL.

This rearrangement joins TRBV7-9 to TRBJ2-7; possibly TRBD2 for D (7 bases). The CDR3 runs 16 residues. The ends were cut back, 1 base at V and 3 bases at J, with 16 bases in the middle. The germline CDR1 and CDR2 sequences are SEHNR and FQNEAQ (reference sequence). CDR3 nucleotides: TGTGCCAGCAGCTTAGAGGGGGGGCTTGGTGTCTACGAGCAGTACTTC. Encoded protein: CASSLEGGLGVYEQYF.

This chain links TRBV7-3 with TRBJ2-2, with TRBD2 matching 12 bases. The CDR3 is made up of 16 amino acids. The ends lost 5 bases at V and 5 bases at J; junction bases unmatched: 6. CDR1 SGHTA and CDR2 FQGTGA come from the germline V gene. In DNA form, the CDR3 reads TGTGCCAGCAGCCTCCGGACTAGCGGGGCAACCGGGGAGCTGTTTTTT. Its protein product is CASSLRTSGATGELFF.

The genes are TRBV27 and TRBJ2-3; TRBD1 might be the D (5 bases). The CDR3 consists of 16 residues. Germline-derived CDR1 and CDR2 are MNHEY and SMNVEV (reference sequence). V lost 0 bases and J 6 bases, leaving 16 bases between the germline ends. This chain's CDR3 is CASSLSAGSYLDTQYF. CDR3 DNA sequence: TGTGCCAGCAGTTTATCAGCAGGGTCCTACCTGGATACGCAGTATTTT.

The rearrangement joins TRBV19 to TRBJ2-7, with D tentatively TRBD2 (5 bases). The CDR3 covers 13 residues. V gave up 5 bases and J gave up 5 bases, with 13 bases separating them. Germline lookup yields CDR1 LNHDA and CDR2 SQIVND (reference sequence). The CDR3 here is CASSPLPGNEQYF. As DNA, the CDR3 is TGTGCCAGTAGTCCACTCCCGGGGAACGAGCAGTACTTC.

The J gene is TRBJ2-7, the V gene TRBV29-1; D not certain. The CDR3 covers 12 residues. Per the germline V gene, CDR1 is SQVTM and CDR2 is ANQGSEA. V was clipped by 0 bases and J by 4 bases, with 7 bases between them. CDR3 coding DNA: TGCAGCGTTGAAGAAAGTGAGTACGAGCAGTACTTC. It is translated as CSVEESEYEQYF.

V usage is TRBV5-1 and J usage is TRBJ2-1, with 8 nucleotides matching TRBD2. The germline V gene encodes CDR1 SGHRS and CDR2 YFSETQ. The CDR3 covers 14 residues. Trimming removed 2 bases from V and 8 bases from J; junction bases left unmatched: 6. CDR3 nucleotide sequence: TGCGCCAGCAGCTTAGAAAGCGGGAGTGATGAGCAGTTCTTC. It codes for CASSLESGSDEQFF.

The genes are TRBV5-5 and TRBJ2-7; TRBD1 agrees at 9 bases. In germline, CDR1 is SGHKS, CDR2 YYEKEE (reference sequence). The length of the CDR3 is 13 residues. V shed 6 bases and J 4 bases; nucleotides not matched to a gene: 5. The CDR3 DNA reads TGTGCCAGCATCCCGACAGGGGGGTACGAGCAGTACTTC. Its translation is CASIPTGGYEQYF.

The chain has TRBV19 and TRBJ2-7; TRBD2 agrees at 8 bases. The CDR3 extends over 15 amino acids. Trimming at V came to 5 bases and at J to 3 bases, leaving 9 bases not matched to a gene. Germline assignment: CDR1 LNHDA and CDR2 SQIVND (reference sequence). CDR3: CASSDIAGSDYEQYF. CDR3 DNA: TGTGCCAGTAGTGACATAGCGGGATCTGACTACGAGCAGTACTTC.